Each of the 6 T cell receptor beta chains below was sequenced from the same sample in a study of cytomegalovirus exposure and HLA in healthy donors. 60 Vbeta and 13 Jbeta primers were used in PCR. Clones were sequenced by immunoSEQ multiplex PCR, and TCRdb holds only the in-frame ones, with some missing. This sample carries about 130,000 clones, roughly 80% of them seen once, and the ten largest clones take roughly 1.2%. The source material was PBMCs. These receptors originate from a man aged 50-60 years in good health and CMV-seronegative.

The gene calls are TRBV2 and TRBJ1-1; D is perhaps TRBD1 (5 bases). The V end was cut by 6 bases, the J end by 0 bases, with 14 bases between. This CDR3 has 15 amino acids. Germline V CDR1 and CDR2: SNHLY, FYNNEI. CDR3 nucleotide sequence: TGTGCCAGCAGGGAAAGGGGACTGTTGAACACTGAAGCTTTCTTT. It codes for CASRERGLLNTEAFF.

This clone appeared a few times. The gene calls are TRBV30 and TRBJ2-3, with TRBD2 matching 7 bases. Germline CDR1 is GTSNPN and CDR2 is SVGIG (reference sequence). The CDR3 runs 15 residues. Trimming removed 2 bases from V and 2 bases from J; junction bases left unmatched: 7. The CDR3 DNA reads as TGTGCCTGGAGTTTGGTAGCGGGCTCCACAGATACGCAGTATTTT. This sequence encodes CAWSLVAGSTDTQYF.

The V call is TRBV19, the J call TRBJ1-3; 7 bases fit TRBD1. Trimming removed 7 bases from V and 5 bases from J; junction bases left unmatched: 8. This CDR3 is 14 amino acids long. Germline CDR1 is LNHDA and CDR2 is SQIVND (reference sequence). CDR3 sequence reads: CASNSGQARNTIYF. As DNA, the CDR3 is TGTGCCAGTAACTCCGGACAGGCCCGAAACACCATATATTTT.

The chain has TRBV6-5 and TRBJ1-2; 12 nucleotides match TRBD1. In germline, CDR1 is MNHEY, CDR2 SVGAGI. The CDR3 is made up of 16 amino acids. Trimming cost V 2 bases and J 4 bases; bases outside gene matches: 5. CDR3 protein: CASSYLGTGGSYGYTF. The CDR3 region has the DNA TGTGCCAGCAGTTACCTTGGGACAGGGGGCAGCTATGGCTACACCTTC.

There are a few counts of this clone. This chain joins TRBV6-1 and TRBJ2-1; TRBD1 agrees at 8 bases. The germline V gene has CDR1 MNHNS and CDR2 SASEGT. The CDR3 contains 17 residues. V shed 0 bases, J shed 3 bases, and the junction held 7 bases outside the gene matches. The CDR3 loop reads CASSEARVGQGYNEQFF. The CDR3 coding sequence is TGTGCCAGCAGTGAAGCGAGGGTCGGACAGGGCTACAATGAGCAGTTCTTC.

The J gene is TRBJ2-7, the V gene TRBV6-6, with 13 bases lining up with TRBD2. V trimming: 6 bases; J trimming: 2 bases; junction bases outside the gene matches: 4. This CDR3 has 15 amino acids. Germline CDR1 reads MNHNY; CDR2 reads SVGAGI (reference sequence). The CDR3 DNA reads TGTGCCAGCAGAACTAGCGGGAGGGGGCCCTACGAGCAGTACTTC. As protein: CASRTSGRGPYEQYF.